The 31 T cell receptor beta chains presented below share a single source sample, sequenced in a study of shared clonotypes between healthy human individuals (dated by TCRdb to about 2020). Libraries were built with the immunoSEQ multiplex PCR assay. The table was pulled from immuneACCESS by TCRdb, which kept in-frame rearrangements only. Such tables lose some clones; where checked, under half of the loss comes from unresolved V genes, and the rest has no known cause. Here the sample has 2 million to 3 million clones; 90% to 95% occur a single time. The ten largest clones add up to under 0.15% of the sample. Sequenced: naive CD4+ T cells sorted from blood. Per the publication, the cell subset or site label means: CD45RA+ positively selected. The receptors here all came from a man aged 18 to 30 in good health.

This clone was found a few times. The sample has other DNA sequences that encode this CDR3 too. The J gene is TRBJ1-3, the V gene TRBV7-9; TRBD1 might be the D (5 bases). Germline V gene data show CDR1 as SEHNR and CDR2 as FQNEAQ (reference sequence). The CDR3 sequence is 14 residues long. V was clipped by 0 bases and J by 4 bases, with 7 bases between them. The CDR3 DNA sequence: TGTGCCAGCAGCTTAGCAGGGGCCGGAAACACCATATATTTT. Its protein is CASSLAGAGNTIYF.

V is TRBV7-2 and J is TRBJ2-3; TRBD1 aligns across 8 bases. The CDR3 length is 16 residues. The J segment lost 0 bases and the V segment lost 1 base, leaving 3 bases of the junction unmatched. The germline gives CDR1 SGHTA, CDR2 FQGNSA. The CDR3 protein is CASSLGTGSSTDTQYF. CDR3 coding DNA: TGTGCCAGCAGCTTAGGGACAGGGAGCAGCACAGATACGCAGTATTTT.

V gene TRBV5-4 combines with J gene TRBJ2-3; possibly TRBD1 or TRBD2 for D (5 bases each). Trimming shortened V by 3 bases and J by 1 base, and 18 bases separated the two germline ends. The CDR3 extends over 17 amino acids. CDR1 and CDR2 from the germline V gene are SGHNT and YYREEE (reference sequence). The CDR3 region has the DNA TGTGCCAGCAGCTCTGTCGCTGGGGGTAGGGGCACAGATACGCAGTATTTT. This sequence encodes CASSSVAGGRGTDTQYF. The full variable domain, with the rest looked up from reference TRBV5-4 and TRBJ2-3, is ETGVTQSPTHLIKTRGQQVTLRCSSQSGHNTVSWYQQALGQGPQFIFQYYREEENGRGNFPPRFSGLQFPNYSSELNVNALELDDSALYLCASSSVAGGRGTDTQYFGPGTRLTVL.

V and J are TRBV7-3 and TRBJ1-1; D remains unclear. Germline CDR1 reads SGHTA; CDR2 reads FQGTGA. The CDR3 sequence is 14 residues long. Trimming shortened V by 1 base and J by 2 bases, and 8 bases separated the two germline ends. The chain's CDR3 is CASSLISLNTEAFF. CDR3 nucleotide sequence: TGTGCCAGCAGCTTAATCAGTCTAAACACTGAAGCTTTCTTT.

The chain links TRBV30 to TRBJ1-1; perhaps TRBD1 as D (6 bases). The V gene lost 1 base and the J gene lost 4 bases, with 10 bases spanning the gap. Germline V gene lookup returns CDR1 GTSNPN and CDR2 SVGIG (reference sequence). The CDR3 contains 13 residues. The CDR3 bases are TGTGCCTGGAGTGGGGGGGCGGGCACTGAAGCTTTCTTT. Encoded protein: CAWSGGAGTEAFF.

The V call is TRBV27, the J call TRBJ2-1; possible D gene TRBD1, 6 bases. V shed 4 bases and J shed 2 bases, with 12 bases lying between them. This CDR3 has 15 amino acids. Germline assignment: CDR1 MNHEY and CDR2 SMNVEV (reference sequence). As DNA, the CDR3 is TGTGCCAGCAGTTCACAGGGTAGGCCCTACAATGAGCAGTTCTTC. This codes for CASSSQGRPYNEQFF.

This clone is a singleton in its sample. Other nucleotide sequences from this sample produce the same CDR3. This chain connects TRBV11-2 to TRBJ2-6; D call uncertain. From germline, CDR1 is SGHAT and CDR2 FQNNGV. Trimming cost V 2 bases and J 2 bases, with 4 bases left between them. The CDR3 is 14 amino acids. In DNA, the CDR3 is TGTGCCAGCAGCTTAACAGCTGGGGCCAACGTCCTGACTTTC. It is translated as CASSLTAGANVLTF.

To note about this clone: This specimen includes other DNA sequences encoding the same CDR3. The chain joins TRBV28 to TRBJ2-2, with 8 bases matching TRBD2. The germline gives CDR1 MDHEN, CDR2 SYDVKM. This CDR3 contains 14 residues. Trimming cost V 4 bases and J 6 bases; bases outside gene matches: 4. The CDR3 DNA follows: TGTGCCAGCAGTTCCCCGGGGGGGGCCGGGGAGCTGTTTTTT. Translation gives CASSSPGGAGELFF.

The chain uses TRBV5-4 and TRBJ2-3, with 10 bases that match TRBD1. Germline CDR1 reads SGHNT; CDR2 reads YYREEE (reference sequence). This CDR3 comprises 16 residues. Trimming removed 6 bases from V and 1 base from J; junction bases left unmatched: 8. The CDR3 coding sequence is TGTGCCAGCATCTTAGGGGGGACAGGGGGCACAGATACGCAGTATTTT. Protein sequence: CASILGGTGGTDTQYF. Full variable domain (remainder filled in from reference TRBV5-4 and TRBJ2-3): ETGVTQSPTHLIKTRGQQVTLRCSSQSGHNTVSWYQQALGQGPQFIFQYYREEENGRGNFPPRFSGLQFPNYSSELNVNALELDDSALYLCASILGGTGGTDTQYFGPGTRLTVL.

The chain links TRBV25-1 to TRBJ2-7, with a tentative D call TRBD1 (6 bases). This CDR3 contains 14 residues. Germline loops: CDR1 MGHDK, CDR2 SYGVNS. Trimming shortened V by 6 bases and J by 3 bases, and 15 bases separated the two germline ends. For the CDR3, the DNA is TGTGCCAGCAGCTATTCGACAGGCGACTACGAGCAGTACTTC. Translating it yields CASSYSTGDYEQYF.

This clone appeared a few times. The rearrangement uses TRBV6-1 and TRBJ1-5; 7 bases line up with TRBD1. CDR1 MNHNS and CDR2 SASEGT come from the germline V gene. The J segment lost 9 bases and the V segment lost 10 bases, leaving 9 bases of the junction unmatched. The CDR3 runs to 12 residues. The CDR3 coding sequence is TGTGCCATCCAACAGGGGAGTCGGCCCCAGCATTTT. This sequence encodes CAIQQGSRPQHF.

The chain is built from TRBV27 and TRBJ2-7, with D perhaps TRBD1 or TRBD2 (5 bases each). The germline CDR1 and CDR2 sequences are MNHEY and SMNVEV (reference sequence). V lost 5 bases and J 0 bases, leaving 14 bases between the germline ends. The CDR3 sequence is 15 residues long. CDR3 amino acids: CASSRDPGSSYEQYF. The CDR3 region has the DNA TGTGCCAGCAGTAGGGACCCAGGTTCCTCCTACGAGCAGTACTTC.

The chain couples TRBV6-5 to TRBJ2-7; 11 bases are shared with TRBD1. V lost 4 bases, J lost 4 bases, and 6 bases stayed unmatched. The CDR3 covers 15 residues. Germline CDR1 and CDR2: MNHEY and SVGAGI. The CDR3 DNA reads TGTGCCAGCAGTTCAGGACAGGGGGCGTTTTACGAGCAGTACTTC. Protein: CASSSGQGAFYEQYF.

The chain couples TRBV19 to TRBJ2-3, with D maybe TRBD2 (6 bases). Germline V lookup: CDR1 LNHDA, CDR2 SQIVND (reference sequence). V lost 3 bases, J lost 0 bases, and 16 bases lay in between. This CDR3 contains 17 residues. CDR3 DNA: TGTGCCAGTAGTATGGGCAGGACTATTCCTAGCACAGATACGCAGTATTTT. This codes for CASSMGRTIPSTDTQYF.

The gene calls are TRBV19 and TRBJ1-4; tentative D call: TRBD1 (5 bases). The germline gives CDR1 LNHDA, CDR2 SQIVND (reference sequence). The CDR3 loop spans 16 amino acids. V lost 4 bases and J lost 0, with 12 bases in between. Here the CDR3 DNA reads TGTGCCAGTAGTACAGGGCTCGCCACAACTAATGAAAAACTGTTTTTT. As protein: CASSTGLATTNEKLFF.

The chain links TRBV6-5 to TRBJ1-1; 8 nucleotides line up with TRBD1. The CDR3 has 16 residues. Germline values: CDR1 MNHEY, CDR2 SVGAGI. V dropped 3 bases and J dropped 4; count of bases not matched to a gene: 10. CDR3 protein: CASSYSGGERGTEAFF. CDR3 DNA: TGTGCCAGCAGTTATTCAGGGGGCGAACGGGGCACTGAAGCTTTCTTT.

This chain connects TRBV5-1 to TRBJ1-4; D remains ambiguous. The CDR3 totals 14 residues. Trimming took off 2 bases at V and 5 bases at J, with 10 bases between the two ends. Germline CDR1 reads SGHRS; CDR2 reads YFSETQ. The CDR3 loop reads CASSLHGSNEKLFF. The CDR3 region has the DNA TGCGCCAGCAGCTTACACGGATCCAATGAAAAACTGTTTTTT.

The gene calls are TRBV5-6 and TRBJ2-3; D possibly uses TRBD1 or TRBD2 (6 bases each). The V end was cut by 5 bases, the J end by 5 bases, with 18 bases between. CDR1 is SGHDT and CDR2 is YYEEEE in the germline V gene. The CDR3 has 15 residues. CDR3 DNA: TGTGCCAGCAGGTTAAGGGGGGCCACTGGAGATACGCAGTATTTT. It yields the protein CASRLRGATGDTQYF.

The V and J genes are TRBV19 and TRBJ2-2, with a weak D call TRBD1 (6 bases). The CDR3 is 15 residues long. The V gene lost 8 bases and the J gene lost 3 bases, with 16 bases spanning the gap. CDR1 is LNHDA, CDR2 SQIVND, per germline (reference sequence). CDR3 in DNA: TGTGCCAGTCAGAATCCGGGACACCACACCGGGGAGCTGTTTTTT. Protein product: CASQNPGHHTGELFF.

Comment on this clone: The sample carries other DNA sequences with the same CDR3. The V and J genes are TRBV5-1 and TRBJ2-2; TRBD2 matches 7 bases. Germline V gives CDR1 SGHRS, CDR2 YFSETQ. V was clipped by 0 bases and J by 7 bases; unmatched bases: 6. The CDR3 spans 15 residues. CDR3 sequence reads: CASSLAGGFGGELFF. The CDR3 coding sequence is TGCGCCAGCAGCTTGGCCGGGGGGTTTGGCGGGGAGCTGTTTTTT. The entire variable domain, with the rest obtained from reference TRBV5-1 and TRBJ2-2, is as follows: KAGVTQTPRYLIKTRGQQVTLSCSPISGHRSVSWYQQTPGQGLQFLFEYFSETQRNKGNFPGRFSGRQFSNSRSEMNVSTLELGDSALYLCASSLAGGFGGELFFGEGSRLTVL.

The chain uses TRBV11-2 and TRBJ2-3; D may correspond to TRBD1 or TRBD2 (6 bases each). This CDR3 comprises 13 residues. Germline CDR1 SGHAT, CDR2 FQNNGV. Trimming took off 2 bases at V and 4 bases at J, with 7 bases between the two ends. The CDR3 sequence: CASSLRGPDTQYF. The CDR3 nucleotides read TGTGCCAGCAGCTTACGGGGGCCAGATACGCAGTATTTT.

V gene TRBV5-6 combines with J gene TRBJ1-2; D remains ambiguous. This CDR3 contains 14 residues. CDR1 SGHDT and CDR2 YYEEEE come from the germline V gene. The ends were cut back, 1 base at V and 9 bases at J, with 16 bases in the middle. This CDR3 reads CASSLIPAQPRYTF. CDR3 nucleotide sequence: TGTGCCAGCAGCTTGATCCCAGCCCAGCCCCGCTACACCTTC.

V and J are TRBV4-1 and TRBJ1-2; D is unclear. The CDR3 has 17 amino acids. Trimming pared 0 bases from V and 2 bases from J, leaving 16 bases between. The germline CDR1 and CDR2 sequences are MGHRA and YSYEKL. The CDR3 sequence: CASSQDSEGNRNYGYTF. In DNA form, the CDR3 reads TGCGCCAGCAGCCAAGATTCTGAAGGGAACCGGAACTATGGCTACACCTTC.

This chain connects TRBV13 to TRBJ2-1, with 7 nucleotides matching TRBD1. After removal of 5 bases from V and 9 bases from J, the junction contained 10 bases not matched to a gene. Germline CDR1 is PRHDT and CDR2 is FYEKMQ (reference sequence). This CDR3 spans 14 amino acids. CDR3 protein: CASSHLGTAGEQFF. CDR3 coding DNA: TGTGCCAGCAGCCACCTGGGGACAGCCGGTGAGCAGTTCTTC.

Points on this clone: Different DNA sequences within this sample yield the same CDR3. CDR3: CASSRGQQETQYF. Written as DNA, the CDR3 is TGTGCCAGCAGCCGAGGGCAGCAAGAGACCCAGTACTTC. The rearrangement uses TRBV7-2 and TRBJ2-5; perhaps TRBD2 as D (5 bases). The germline V gene encodes CDR1 SGHTA and CDR2 FQGNSA. V shed 5 bases and J shed 2 bases, with 9 bases lying between them. This CDR3 spans 13 amino acids.

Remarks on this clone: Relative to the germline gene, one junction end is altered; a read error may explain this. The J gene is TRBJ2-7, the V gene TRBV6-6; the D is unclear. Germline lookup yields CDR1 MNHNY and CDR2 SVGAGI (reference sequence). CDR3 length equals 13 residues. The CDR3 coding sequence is TGCGCCGTCGCGGAAAGCCGTTCCTACGAGCAGTACTTC. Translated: CAVAESRSYEQYF.

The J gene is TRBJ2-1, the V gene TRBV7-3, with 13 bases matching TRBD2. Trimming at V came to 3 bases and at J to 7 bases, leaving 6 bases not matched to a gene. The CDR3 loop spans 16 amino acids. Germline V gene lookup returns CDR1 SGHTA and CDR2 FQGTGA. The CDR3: CASSFSGLAGQNEQFF. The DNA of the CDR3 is TGTGCCAGCAGCTTTTCGGGACTAGCGGGGCAAAATGAGCAGTTCTTC.

CDR3 amino acids: CASSPLGQPTYEQYF. The CDR3 DNA reads TGTGCCAGCAGCCCCCTGGGACAGCCCACCTACGAGCAGTACTTC. The chain combines TRBV7-9 with TRBJ2-7, with 7 bases fitting TRBD1. V gave up 5 bases and J gave up 2 bases; unmatched junction bases: 9. The CDR3 consists of 15 residues. Germline V gene data show CDR1 as SEHNR and CDR2 as FQNEAQ (reference sequence).

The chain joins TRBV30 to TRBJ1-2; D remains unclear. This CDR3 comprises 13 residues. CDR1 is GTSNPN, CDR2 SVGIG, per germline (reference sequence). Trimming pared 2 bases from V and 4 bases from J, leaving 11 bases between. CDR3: CAWSSRAGYGYTF. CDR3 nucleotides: TGTGCCTGGAGTTCTCGGGCCGGCTATGGCTACACCTTC.

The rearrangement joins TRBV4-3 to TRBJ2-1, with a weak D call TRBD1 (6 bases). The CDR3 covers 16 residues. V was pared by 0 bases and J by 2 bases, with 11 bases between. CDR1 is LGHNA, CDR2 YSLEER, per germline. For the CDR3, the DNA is TGCGCCAGCAGCCAAGACTCTACAGGGACCTACAATGAGCAGTTCTTC. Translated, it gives CASSQDSTGTYNEQFF.

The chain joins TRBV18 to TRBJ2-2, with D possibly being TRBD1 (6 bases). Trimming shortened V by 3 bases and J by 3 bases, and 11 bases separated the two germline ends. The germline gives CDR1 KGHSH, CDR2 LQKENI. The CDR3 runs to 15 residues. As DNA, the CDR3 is TGTGCCAGCTCACCTATACAGGGATACACCGGGGAGCTGTTTTTT. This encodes CASSPIQGYTGELFF.